The 23 T cell receptor beta chains reported below all come from one sample, sequenced in a study of shared clonotypes between healthy human individuals. Measured with immunoSEQ multiplex PCR; TCRdb has only the in-frame clones, and not every one. The sample has 600,000 to 750,000 clones, roughly 78% seen once. What was sequenced was memory CD4+ T cells sorted from blood. Subset denoted: CD45RA-negative fraction. These receptors all come from a woman aged 30 to 39 in good health.

Worth noting for this clone: A much larger clonotype is one base distant, so this may be a read error. The rearrangement uses TRBV13 and TRBJ2-5, with D unclear. Trimming shortened V by 6 bases and J by 4 bases, and 9 bases separated the two germline ends. This CDR3 region has 12 residues. The germline CDR1 and CDR2 sequences are PRHDT and FYEKMQ (reference sequence). The CDR3 sequence is CASSERRETQYF. CDR3 coding DNA: TGTGCCAGCAGTGAAAGAAGAGAGACCCAGTACTTC.

This chain joins TRBV28 and TRBJ2-1; TRBD2 agrees at 14 bases. This CDR3 is built from 15 residues. V lost 6 bases to trimming and J lost 9 bases; unmatched junction nucleotides: 7. Germline V gene lookup returns CDR1 MDHEN and CDR2 SYDVKM. For the CDR3, the DNA is TGTGCCAGCAGCTCCGGGACTAGCGGGAGAGGTGAGCAGTTCTTC. It yields the protein CASSSGTSGRGEQFF.

The V and J genes are TRBV11-3 and TRBJ1-2; D unclear. The ends were cut back, 1 base at V and 10 bases at J, with 10 bases in the middle. The CDR3 runs 12 residues. CDR1 is SGHNT, CDR2 YENEEA, per germline. As DNA, the CDR3 is TGTGCCAGCAGCTTAGCCGGAAATAACTACACCTTC. Translated, it gives CASSLAGNNYTF.

This CDR3 is CASSREDRSSYEQYF. The CDR3 DNA reads as TGCGCCAGCAGCCGAGAGGACAGGAGCTCCTACGAGCAGTACTTC. The genes are TRBV4-1 and TRBJ2-7, with 7 nucleotides matching TRBD1. Germline values: CDR1 MGHRA, CDR2 YSYEKL. V shed 4 bases and J 0 bases; nucleotides not matched to a gene: 6. The CDR3 has 15 amino acids.

The genes are TRBV11-2 and TRBJ2-2, with TRBD1 matching over 8 bases. The V gene end was trimmed by 1 base and the J gene end by 7 bases; junction bases not matched to a gene: 5. CDR1 is SGHAT, CDR2 FQNNGV, per germline. The CDR3 length is 15 residues. CDR3 DNA sequence: TGTGCCAGCAGCTTAGCCAGGGGGCGAAACGGGGAGCTGTTTTTT. As protein: CASSLARGRNGELFF.

The count of this clone is one. The chain uses TRBV28 and TRBJ2-1; D remains ambiguous. Trimming shortened V by 2 bases and J by 4 bases, and 6 bases separated the two germline ends. The CDR3 covers 13 residues. Germline V CDR1 and CDR2: MDHEN, SYDVKM. The CDR3 sequence is CASSLGPYNEQFF. The CDR3, as DNA: TGTGCCAGCAGTTTAGGGCCTTACAATGAGCAGTTCTTC. Full variable domain (rest looked up from reference TRBV28 and TRBJ2-1): DVKVTQSSRYLVKRTGEKVFLECVQDMDHENMFWYRQDPGLGLRLIYFSYDVKMKEKGDIPEGYSVSREKKERFSLILESASTNQTSMYLCASSLGPYNEQFFGPGTRLTVL.

This clone was seen only a few times. The V and J genes are TRBV5-8 and TRBJ2-1; no firm D call. CDR1 and CDR2 from the germline V gene are SGHTS and YDEGEE. This CDR3 comprises 14 residues. V lost 4 bases and J 0 bases, leaving 8 bases between the germline ends. CDR3: CASSPVGSYNEQFF. DNA of the CDR3: TGTGCCAGCAGCCCAGTGGGCTCCTACAATGAGCAGTTCTTC.

The genes are TRBV29-1 and TRBJ2-1; D is uncertain. The CDR3 has 13 amino acids. The germline CDR1 and CDR2 sequences are SQVTM and ANQGSEA. Deletions cut 8 bases from V and 0 bases from J, with 11 bases between. The CDR3 spells CSPWLSSYNEQFF. CDR3 nucleotide sequence: TGCAGCCCATGGTTAAGCTCCTACAATGAGCAGTTCTTC.

This clone was counted many times. This chain joins TRBV19 and TRBJ1-2; 7 bases line up with TRBD1. The CDR3 spans 16 residues. Germline V gene sequence: CDR1 LNHDA, CDR2 SQIVND (reference sequence). V shed 6 bases, J shed 4 bases, and the junction held 14 bases outside the gene matches. CDR3 DNA sequence: TGTGCCAGTAGCCAACAGGGGTCCTGGGGGGCCTATGGCTACACCTTC. It codes for CASSQQGSWGAYGYTF.

Remarks on this clone: A read error may be the cause here, since a much bigger clone is one base away. This sample includes further DNA sequences coding for the same CDR3. The V and J genes are TRBV11-2 and TRBJ2-5; no firm D call. V was pared by 2 bases and J by 5 bases, with 3 bases between. Per the germline V gene, CDR1 is SGHAT and CDR2 is FQNNGV. The CDR3 has 11 amino acids. Written as DNA, the CDR3 is TGTGCCAGCAGCTTATCCGAGACCCAGTACTTC. Protein sequence: CASSLSETQYF.

DNA for the CDR3: TGTGCCAGCAGCCCCGATGCGACAGGGGCCGAGCAGTACTTC. Translating it yields CASSPDATGAEQYF. The chain links TRBV7-9 to TRBJ2-7; TRBD1 matches at 8 bases. There are 14 residues in the CDR3. Germline CDR1 reads SEHNR; CDR2 reads FQNEAQ (reference sequence). The ends lost 5 bases at V and 6 bases at J; junction bases unmatched: 9.

The rearrangement uses TRBV5-1 and TRBJ1-1; TRBD1 might be the D (5 bases). The ends were cut back, 5 bases at V and 0 bases at J, with 14 bases in the middle. The germline CDR1 and CDR2 sequences are SGHRS and YFSETQ. CDR3 size: 15 residues. The CDR3 loop reads CASRPIRGLNTEAFF. CDR3 nucleotide sequence: TGCGCCAGCAGACCGATTAGGGGTCTGAACACTGAAGCTTTCTTT.

Regarding this clone: Other DNA sequences in the sample encode the same CDR3. The rearrangement uses TRBV18 and TRBJ2-3, with TRBD2 as a possible D gene (6 bases). The CDR3 runs 15 residues. The V and J ends lost 3 bases and 0 bases respectively, with 10 bases between them. Germline assignment: CDR1 KGHSH and CDR2 LQKENI. This CDR3 reads CASSPPGLSTDTQYF. CDR3 in DNA: TGTGCCAGCTCACCTCCGGGACTGAGCACAGATACGCAGTATTTT.

This chain joins TRBV6-4 and TRBJ2-7; TRBD2 agrees at 13 bases. Germline assignment: CDR1 MRHNA and CDR2 SNTAGT. V gave up 7 bases and J gave up 4 bases; unmatched junction bases: 19. This CDR3 comprises 19 residues. The CDR3 DNA reads TGTGCCAGCACCCGGACTAGCGGGAGTCGAGGACCACGACCTTACGAGCAGTACTTC. Protein: CASTRTSGSRGPRPYEQYF.

This chain connects TRBV11-2 to TRBJ2-7; perhaps TRBD2 as D (6 bases). V lost 3 bases and J 1 base, leaving 16 bases between the germline ends. The germline gives CDR1 SGHAT, CDR2 FQNNGV. The CDR3 contains 16 residues. CDR3 protein: CASSFSRGSRSYEQYF. The DNA for the CDR3 is TGTGCCAGCAGCTTTAGCCGGGGGTCCCGGTCCTACGAGCAGTACTTC.

The chain has TRBV19 and TRBJ1-1, with D unclear. CDR1 is LNHDA, CDR2 SQIVND, per germline (reference sequence). Trimming took 7 bases from V and 2 from J, leaving 14 bases between them. This CDR3 spans 14 amino acids. CDR3 sequence reads: CASNGVRANTEAFF. DNA of the CDR3: TGTGCCAGTAACGGAGTCAGAGCAAACACTGAAGCTTTCTTT. The full variable domain, rest sourced from reference TRBV19 and TRBJ1-1, is DGGITQSPKYLFRKEGQNVTLSCEQNLNHDAMYWYRQDPGQGLRLIYYSQIVNDFQKGDIAEGYSVSREKKESFPLTVTSAQKNPTAFYLCASNGVRANTEAFFGQGTRLTVV.

The count of this clone is one. The chain is built from TRBV11-3 and TRBJ2-3; 7 nucleotides line up with TRBD2. The CDR3 is 14 amino acids. Trimming took 3 bases from V and 3 from J; bases not matched to a gene: 3. Germline values: CDR1 SGHNT, CDR2 YENEEA. The CDR3 protein is CASSFGRETDTQYF. CDR3 DNA sequence: TGTGCCAGCAGCTTTGGGCGGGAGACAGATACGCAGTATTTT.

The V call is TRBV9, the J call TRBJ2-7; 15 bases map to TRBD2. The CDR3 loop spans 16 amino acids. V lost 3 bases to trimming and J lost 4 bases; unmatched junction nucleotides: 5. Germline CDR1 and CDR2: SGDLS and YYNGEE. As DNA, the CDR3 is TGTGCCAGCAGCGCCGGCGGGACTAGCGGGAGGTACGAGCAGTACTTC. Its translation is CASSAGGTSGRYEQYF.

This clone was observed a handful of times. The V call is TRBV6-1, the J call TRBJ2-7, with D perhaps matching TRBD2 (6 bases). The CDR3 has 17 residues. V was cut by 7 bases and J by 0 bases, with 22 bases left in between. Germline lookup yields CDR1 MNHNS and CDR2 SASEGT. DNA of the CDR3: TGTGCCAGCAATGATCTTTATGGGGGGAAGAGCTCCTACGAGCAGTACTTC. As protein: CASNDLYGGKSSYEQYF.

The V call is TRBV19, the J call TRBJ2-7; D may be TRBD1 (6 bases). The ends were cut back, 6 bases at V and 0 bases at J, with 15 bases in the middle. Germline loops: CDR1 LNHDA, CDR2 SQIVND (reference sequence). This CDR3 is built from 15 residues. The CDR3 nucleotides read TGTGCCAGTAGACGGACAGACTTAAGCTCCTACGAGCAGTACTTC. Translation gives CASRRTDLSSYEQYF.

This clone was recorded at least ten times. V and J are TRBV6-5 and TRBJ2-5, with a tentative D call TRBD1 (7 bases). Per the germline V gene, CDR1 is MNHEY and CDR2 is SVGAGI. This CDR3 is 13 amino acids long. Trimming took off 6 bases at V and 5 bases at J, with 13 bases between the two ends. The CDR3 sequence: CASREGARETQYF. The DNA of the CDR3 is TGTGCCAGCAGGGAGGGGGCCAGGGAGACCCAGTACTTC.

This clone has at least ten counts. The chain is built from TRBV5-1 and TRBJ2-3; D might be TRBD2 (6 bases). The germline V and J ends were trimmed by 4 bases and 0 bases, with 21 bases remaining between them. The CDR3 length is 18 residues. The germline V gene encodes CDR1 SGHRS and CDR2 YFSETQ. CDR3 sequence: CASSPQRSRGVSTDTQYF. The CDR3 DNA is TGCGCCAGCAGCCCCCAGCGTTCACGCGGGGTGAGCACAGATACGCAGTATTTT.

The chain carries TRBV6-1 and TRBJ2-6; D gene ambiguous. CDR3 length: 15 amino acids. V was clipped by 1 base and J by 0 bases, with 4 bases between them. Germline CDR1 and CDR2: MNHNS and SASEGT. CDR3 in amino acids: CASSEEYSGANVLTF. The CDR3 DNA is TGTGCCAGCAGTGAAGAATACTCTGGGGCCAACGTCCTGACTTTC.